Following are 25 T cell receptor beta chains from one sample sequenced in a study of CD8 T cells in Susac syndrome. Reverse transcription of roughly 0.5 to 1 ug RNA was carried out with random hexamers. Each CDR3 protein gets one entry after TCRdb re-called the immunoSEQ multiplex PCR reads with MiXCR. The sample yields more than 200,000 distinct CDR3 sequences, about 94% seen once. The material sequenced was CD4+ T cells from PBMCs. Every receptor here comes from a human donor with multiple sclerosis.

The chain recombines TRBV7-9 with TRBJ1-4; perhaps TRBD1 as D (6 bases). The germline CDR1 and CDR2 sequences are SEHNR and FQNEAQ (reference sequence). The ends were cut back, 3 bases at V and 6 bases at J, with 8 bases in the middle. The CDR3 has 13 residues. CDR3 sequence (DNA): TGTGCCAGCAGCTTCAACAGGGATGAAAAACTGTTTTTT. It yields the protein CASSFNRDEKLFF. The whole variable domain, remainder taken from reference TRBV7-9 and TRBJ1-4, is DTGVSQNPRHKITKRGQNVTFRCDPISEHNRLYWYRQTLGQGPEFLTYFQNEAQLEKSRLLSDRFSAERPKGSFSTLEIQRTEQGDSAMYLCASSFNRDEKLFFGSGTQLSVL.

This chain joins TRBV4-1 and TRBJ1-2; possibly TRBD1 for D (6 bases). The V end was cut by 4 bases, the J end by 2 bases, with 17 bases between. CDR1 is MGHRA and CDR2 is YSYEKL in the germline V gene. This CDR3 region has 16 residues. The CDR3 loop is CASSLNWAGTNYGYTF. In DNA form, the CDR3 reads TGCGCCAGCAGCCTCAACTGGGCCGGGACAAACTATGGCTACACCTTC.

The chain uses TRBV13 and TRBJ2-1; 11 nucleotides match TRBD2. Trimming at V came to 5 bases and at J to 5 bases, leaving 8 bases not matched to a gene. The germline V gene has CDR1 PRHDT and CDR2 FYEKMQ (reference sequence). The CDR3 is 16 amino acids. Here the CDR3 DNA reads TGTGCCAGCAGCACGTTTACTAGCGGGGGCAACAATGAGCAGTTCTTC. It translates to CASSTFTSGGNNEQFF.

The chain joins TRBV11-2 to TRBJ2-7; D ambiguous. From germline, CDR1 is SGHAT and CDR2 FQNNGV. The CDR3 consists of 14 residues. The V gene lost 1 base and the J gene lost 4 bases, with 11 bases spanning the gap. CDR3 in DNA: TGTGCCAGCAGCTTAGTGGGTCAGCCATACGAGCAGTACTTC. Its translation: CASSLVGQPYEQYF.

This chain joins TRBV20-1 and TRBJ2-7, with 12 bases identical to TRBD2. After removal of 5 bases from V and 2 bases from J, the junction contained 7 bases not matched to a gene. This CDR3 is built from 15 residues. Germline V gives CDR1 DFQATT, CDR2 SNEGSKA (reference sequence). CDR3 amino acids: CSAPHLAGGPYEQYF. CDR3 DNA sequence: TGCAGTGCTCCCCACCTAGCGGGGGGGCCCTACGAGCAGTACTTC.

The chain carries TRBV11-2 and TRBJ1-2; the D is unclear. Germline assignment: CDR1 SGHAT and CDR2 FQNNGV. CDR3 size: 12 residues. V was cut by 4 bases and J by 6 bases, with 9 bases left in between. The CDR3 loop is CASSSGGNGYTF. The DNA for the CDR3 is TGTGCCAGCAGCTCTGGAGGGAATGGCTACACCTTC.

V usage is TRBV28 and J usage is TRBJ2-5; D is undetermined. The CDR3 contains 12 residues. Deletions cut 4 bases from V and 3 bases from J, with 6 bases between. Germline V lookup: CDR1 MDHEN, CDR2 SYDVKM. This CDR3 is CASSYGKETQYF. DNA for the CDR3: TGTGCCAGCAGTTACGGTAAAGAGACCCAGTACTTC.

The chain joins TRBV7-2 to TRBJ2-6; D ambiguous. Germline CDR1 and CDR2: SGHTA and FQGNSA. There are 16 residues in the CDR3. V lost 5 bases and J 1 base, leaving 12 bases between the germline ends. CDR3 sequence (DNA): TGTGCCAGCAGCGACAAACATAAATCTGGGGCCAACGTCCTGACTTTC. Encoded protein: CASSDKHKSGANVLTF.

This chain joins TRBV29-1 and TRBJ1-1, with a tentative D call TRBD1 (5 bases). The CDR3 covers 10 residues. The V end was cut by 7 bases, the J end by 9 bases, with 12 bases between. Germline values: CDR1 SQVTM, CDR2 ANQGSEA. DNA for the CDR3: TGCAGCGCCCAGGGACGGAAAGCTTTCTTT. Translating gives CSAQGRKAFF. Using reference TRBV29-1 and TRBJ1-1 for the parts outside the CDR3, the full variable domain is SAVISQKPSRDICQRGTSLTIQCQVDSQVTMMFWYRQQPGQSLTLIATANQGSEATYESGFVIDKFPISRPNLTFSTLTVSNMSPEDSSIYLCSAQGRKAFFGQGTRLTVV.

The chain joins TRBV3-1 to TRBJ1-2; 7 bases match TRBD1. Trimming cost V 3 bases and J 8 bases; bases outside gene matches: 12. The germline gives CDR1 LGHDT, CDR2 YNNKEL (reference sequence). There are 15 residues in the CDR3. CDR3: CASSQDMTGSIGYTF. The CDR3 DNA follows: TGTGCCAGCAGCCAGGATATGACAGGGTCTATCGGCTACACCTTC.

The chain employs TRBV20-1 and TRBJ1-1; 11 nucleotides agree with TRBD1. Germline assignment: CDR1 DFQATT and CDR2 SNEGSKA (reference sequence). This CDR3 contains 14 residues. Trimming cost V 1 base and J 6 bases; bases outside gene matches: 4. CDR3 region: CSARVPGQGAEAFF. DNA of the CDR3: TGCAGTGCTAGAGTACCGGGACAGGGGGCTGAAGCTTTCTTT.

The chain recombines TRBV27 with TRBJ2-1; 14 positions agree with TRBD2. The CDR3 spans 15 residues. J lost 4 bases, V lost 5 bases, and 1 base had no gene match. Looked up from germline, CDR1 is MNHEY and CDR2 is SMNVEV (reference sequence). The CDR3 DNA reads TGTGCCAGCAGTAGACTAGCGGGGGGGTACAATGAGCAGTTCTTC. Protein sequence: CASSRLAGGYNEQFF.

The rearrangement links TRBV24-1 to TRBJ1-5, with 7 bases aligning to TRBD1. V shed 5 bases, J shed 1 base, and the junction held 7 bases outside the gene matches. Germline CDR1 and CDR2: KGHDR and SFDVKD. This CDR3 has 16 residues. In DNA form, the CDR3 reads TGTGCCACCAGTGGTTCCGGGACAGCGAGCAATCAGCCCCAGCATTTT. As protein: CATSGSGTASNQPQHF.

The rearrangement uses TRBV11-2 and TRBJ1-3; D unclear. V was shortened by 5 bases and J by 3 bases, with 11 bases between the two germline ends. The CDR3 sequence is 14 residues long. Germline assignment: CDR1 SGHAT and CDR2 FQNNGV. CDR3 residues: CASSPGQGGNTIYF. Written as DNA, the CDR3 is TGTGCCAGCAGCCCAGGCCAAGGTGGAAACACCATATATTTT.

The chain uses TRBV15 and TRBJ1-5, with TRBD1 as a possible D gene (6 bases). This CDR3 region has 16 residues. V lost 3 bases and J lost 3, with 15 bases in between. Germline-derived CDR1 and CDR2 are LNHNV and YYDKDF (reference sequence). CDR3 region: CATSSPKQGYNQPQHF. The CDR3 region has the DNA TGTGCCACCAGCAGTCCCAAACAGGGATACAATCAGCCCCAGCATTTT.

V gene TRBV30 combines with J gene TRBJ2-2; 11 bases map to TRBD1. This CDR3 spans 14 amino acids. The V segment lost 5 bases and the J segment 7 bases; nucleotides outside the gene matches: 6. The germline V gene has CDR1 GTSNPN and CDR2 SVGIG (reference sequence). CDR3 sequence: CAWVGQGVGGELFF. As DNA, the CDR3 is TGTGCCTGGGTGGGACAGGGGGTCGGCGGGGAGCTGTTTTTT.

Of note for this clonotype: One end of the junction varies from germline; a read error may be responsible. The chain employs TRBV29-1 and TRBJ2-1; TRBD2 aligns across 7 bases. Germline V gene lookup returns CDR1 SQVTM and CDR2 ANQGSEA. This CDR3 is built from 12 residues. In DNA form, the CDR3 reads TGCAGCGTTGAGGTCGGTCTAGCGGCCAATCTCTTC. Its protein is CSVEVGLAANLF.

The chain has TRBV25-1 and TRBJ1-1; 7 nucleotides line up with TRBD1. CDR3 length equals 13 residues. Germline V gives CDR1 MGHDK, CDR2 SYGVNS. The V segment lost 5 bases and the J segment 7 bases; nucleotides outside the gene matches: 7. The CDR3 protein is CASSRGQAYEAFF. The CDR3 DNA sequence: TGTGCCAGCAGTCGTGGACAGGCATATGAAGCTTTCTTT.

The chain couples TRBV7-3 to TRBJ2-3; D is possibly TRBD1 (5 bases). Germline CDR1 reads SGHTA; CDR2 reads FQGTGA. V was cut by 5 bases and J by 7 bases, with 19 bases left in between. The CDR3 sequence is 15 residues long. The CDR3 reads CASSPDSIPTNTQYF. The CDR3 nucleotides read TGTGCCAGCAGCCCCGACAGCATACCTACGAATACGCAGTATTTT. The whole variable domain, remainder taken from reference TRBV7-3 and TRBJ2-3, is GAGVSQTPSNKVTEKGKYVELRCDPISGHTALYWYRQSLGQGPEFLIYFQGTGAADDSGLPNDRFFAVRPEGSVSTLKIQRTERGDSAVYLCASSPDSIPTNTQYFGPGTRLTVL.

The chain carries TRBV28 and TRBJ2-5; 11 bases map to TRBD2. Germline V lookup: CDR1 MDHEN, CDR2 SYDVKM. The trim removed 6 bases at V and 0 bases at J, leaving 12 bases unmatched. The CDR3 spans 18 residues. CDR3 amino acids: CASSPGTSGHRHQETQYF. CDR3 DNA sequence: TGTGCCAGCAGCCCCGGGACTAGCGGCCACCGCCACCAAGAGACCCAGTACTTC.

The rearrangement uses TRBV11-3 and TRBJ2-5, with 7 bases that match TRBD1. Trimming took 6 bases from V and 2 from J; bases not matched to a gene: 9. There are 15 residues in the CDR3. Germline V lookup: CDR1 SGHNT, CDR2 YENEEA. The CDR3, as DNA: TGTGCCAGCAGACTGAGGGGGCTATTACAAGAGACCCAGTACTTC. Its translation: CASRLRGLLQETQYF.

V usage is TRBV20-1 and J usage is TRBJ2-3, with D perhaps being TRBD1 or TRBD2 (5 bases each). The CDR3 consists of 13 residues. Between the trimmed V and J ends, which lost 6 bases and 6 bases, there was a span of 16 bases. CDR1 DFQATT and CDR2 SNEGSKA come from the germline V gene (reference sequence). This chain's CDR3 is CSASRGYGDTQYF. The CDR3 nucleotides read TGCAGTGCCTCCCGGGGCTATGGGGATACGCAGTATTTT.

This sequence joins TRBV29-1 and TRBJ2-5; 10 nucleotides align to TRBD1. V lost 3 bases, J lost 4 bases, and 5 bases stayed unmatched. Germline CDR1 is SQVTM and CDR2 is ANQGSEA. This CDR3 is 14 amino acids long. The CDR3 sequence: CSVDGTGVRETQYF. The CDR3 nucleotides are TGCAGCGTTGATGGGACAGGGGTGAGAGAGACCCAGTACTTC.

J is TRBJ1-2 and V is TRBV11-2; 8 bases agree with TRBD1. The CDR3 consists of 14 residues. V trimming: 5 bases; J trimming: 7 bases; junction bases outside the gene matches: 9. CDR1 and CDR2 (germline): SGHAT, FQNNGV. The CDR3 nucleotides read TGTGCCAGCAGCGGGGTCAGGGGGCCGGTTGGCTACACCTTC. Protein sequence: CASSGVRGPVGYTF.

The V and J genes are TRBV10-3 and TRBJ2-7, with 8 bases lining up with TRBD2. The CDR3 extends over 13 amino acids. In germline, CDR1 is ENHRY, CDR2 SYGVKD. Trimming took 8 bases from V and 5 from J; bases not matched to a gene: 8. The CDR3 DNA is TGTGCCATCGGAGACGGGAGGGCCCACGAGCAGTACGTC. Translated, it gives CAIGDGRAHEQYV.